The rows below give T cell receptor beta chains drawn from one sample of a study of post-analysis software for immune sequencing data. TCRdb independently ran MiXCR on the PCR reads; one entry per CDR3 protein. The sample yields more than 500,000 distinct CDR3 sequences, approximately 31% seen once. Sequencing was done on a sample of blood. These receptors came from a girl between 2 and 17 years old with multiple sclerosis. Each CDR3 is given with its conserved first and last residue.

TRBJ2-4 TRBV12-3/TRBV12-4 CASSSGSGSDGNIQYF
TRBJ2-5 TRBV5-6 CANSLVVRGRKETQYF
TRBJ2-5 TRBV5-1 CASSLYTQSSQETQYF
TRBJ2-7 TRBV12-3/TRBV12-4 CASSPYQDKYEQYF
TRBJ2-1 TRBV12-3/TRBV12-4 CASTPLLGGTYNEQFF
TRBJ2-4 TRBV28 CASSFGRLVAKNIQYF
TRBJ1-2 TRBV29-1 CSVVGANYGYTF
TRBJ1-1 TRBV12-3/TRBV12-4 CASSYRGGLTNTEAFF
TRBJ2-3 TRBV3-1 CASSYTDTQYF
TRBJ2-5 TRBV20-1 CSGDTGETQYF
TRBJ1-2 TRBV7-9 CASRSSDRVDGYTF
TRBJ2-1 TRBV29-1 CSVASNEQFF
TRBJ2-1 TRBV29-1 CSVDEGGGRNEQFF
TRBJ2-3 TRBV20-1 CSARDPLGRDTQYF
NA TRBV20-1 CSAPGQGVHEQYF
TRBJ2-1 TRBV4-1 CASSQVPGGEQFF
TRBJ1-2 TRBV7-3 CASSLWASGEHGYTF
TRBJ1-6 TRBV7-9 CASSLADSNSPLHF
TRBJ1-6 TRBV7-6 CASSAGTVGFYNSPLHF
TRBJ1-1 TRBV20-1 CSARDGGPEAFF
TRBJ1-4 TRBV24-1 CATSDAGDEKLFF
TRBJ2-1 TRBV10-2 CASSAWASGGDVGIEQFF
TRBJ2-1 TRBV20-1 CSASPWTVSNEQFF
TRBJ1-2 TRBV6-4 CASSGGPTYGYTF
TRBJ1-4 TRBV29-1 CSAGEANEKLFF
TRBJ2-3 TRBV7-8 CASSVGVYRLSTDTQYF
TRBJ2-5 TRBV29-1 CSVVGQAQETQYF
TRBJ2-1 TRBV12-3/TRBV12-4 CASSWTSGINEQFF
TRBJ1-5 TRBV20-1 CSASKGVNQPQHF
TRBJ2-3 TRBV2 CASSDGRADTQYF
TRBJ2-3 TRBV24-1 CATSPPTSGGADTQYF
TRBJ2-3 TRBV7-2 CASSPRGLAGGRLGQYF
TRBJ2-1 TRBV25-1 CASGDIKGAFF
TRBJ1-5 TRBV10-3 CATGDSNQPQHF
TRBJ1-4 TRBV4-1 CASSSTGVKLFF
TRBJ2-7 TRBV6-1 CASSLPPSGGQYEQYF
TRBJ1-6 TRBV12-3/TRBV12-4 CASSPRDRNSPLHF
TRBJ2-3 TRBV12-3/TRBV12-4 CASSHPLAGGRTDTQYF
TRBJ2-3 TRBV29-1 CSAYIAGTDTQYF
TRBJ2-6 TRBV5-1 CASTPIQGFGANVLTF
TRBJ2-1 TRBV7-9 CASSLGQHNEQFF
TRBJ1-5 TRBV20-1 CSARSNRINQPQHF
NA TRBV20-1 CSANTGTGDGTQYF
TRBJ1-2 TRBV29-1 CSVDRGTGGLDYGYTF
TRBJ1-4 TRBV7-6 CASSLAGGGNEKLFF
TRBJ1-6 TRBV5-1 CASSLEGGVSPLHF
TRBJ1-2 TRBV20-1 CSARDLRGREAYGYTF
TRBJ2-3 TRBV10-3 CAISEFGGGATDTQYF
TRBJ2-1 TRBV5-1 CASSFLTGGNKQFF
TRBJ2-1 TRBV10-3 CAIRPNADRNNEQFF
TRBJ2-5 TRBV12-3/TRBV12-4 CASSPRTAQETQYF
TRBJ2-5 TRBV20-1 CSAPPPGTRETQYF
TRBJ2-5 TRBV20-1 CSARDRASGGGDEQYF
TRBJ2-7 TRBV9 CASSVVGSSYEQYF